The clone carrying this T cell receptor (beta chain) was seen a few times. Its antigen is currently unknown. The source of the sample is a study of T cells after yellow fever vaccination. About the study: Researchers used SMART-Seq v4 Ultra Low Input to prepare fractions that had low cell numbers. Points from the study as a whole: Weaker overall, the secondary response nonetheless peaked faster (day 5 versus 15).

TCRdb independently ran MiXCR on the 5' RACE reads; one entry per CDR3 protein. The profile shows about 370,000 distinct CDR3 sequences, roughly 10% of them singletons. The CDR3 length is 20 residues. Germline values: CDR1 SGHDN, CDR2 FVKESK. Trimming removed 4 bases from V and 3 bases from J; junction bases left unmatched: 16. The sample consisted of PBMCs, taken on the day of the first yellow fever vaccination. This rearrangement joins TRBV14 to TRBJ2-1, with 12 bases fitting TRBD2. The receptor comes from a man in his late teens or twenties who received the YFV17D yellow fever vaccine. The DNA of the CDR3 is TGTGCCAGCAGCCCCTTCACCGGGTCTAGCGGGGGGGCGGTCTACAATGAGCAGTTCTTC. Its translation: CASSPFTGSSGGAVYNEQFF.